Relative to its sample, the clone carrying this T cell receptor (beta chain) is medium-sized. Authors' data handling: Reference gene primer amplification in the assay estimated nucleated cell counts. This table comes from immunoSEQ multiplex PCR, and its TCRdb copy is limited to in-frame clones, with some not included. That table gives V, J and clone size, and the DNA gave D and trimming. The sample yields over 200,000 clones, 83% seen once. The source of the sample is a study of blood T cell repertoires in COVID-19. Study-level information: The analysed material was cDNA or gDNA that came from T cells, B-cell-depleted T cells, or PBMCs.

Source material: peripheral blood. The receptor's source is a woman aged 50 to 60 with acute or convalescent COVID-19.

This CDR3 is CASSTQGAYGYTF. CDR3 in DNA: TGTGCCAGCAGCACACAGGGGGCCTATGGCTACACCTTC. The chain couples TRBV2 to TRBJ1-2; 9 bases fit TRBD1. The junction had 3 bases not matched to a gene; V was cut back by 6 bases and J by 4 bases. The CDR3 is 13 amino acids. CDR1 is SNHLY and CDR2 is FYNNEI in the germline V gene.